These 20 T cell receptor beta chains share one sample of origin, sequenced in a study of memory CD8 T cells in hepatitis C reinfection. The data were produced by immunoSEQ multiplex PCR, yet TCRdb's version contains in-frame clones alone and is incomplete. This table has just over 50,000 clones, about 90% appearing once. Time point defined: pre-reinfection, 55 to 20 weeks before reinfection detection. TCR sequencing was done directly ex vivo on sorted cells, without expansion in vitro. The material sequenced was naive CD8+ T cells sorted from blood. The receptors come from a man aged 18 to 30 with hepatitis C virus infection.

This clone came up once. The rearrangement joins TRBV28 to TRBJ2-2; 10 bases map to TRBD1. The CDR3 spans 18 residues. CDR1 MDHEN and CDR2 SYDVKM come from the germline V gene. Unmatched junction bases numbered 11, after V lost 5 bases and J lost 2 bases. CDR3 region: CASSPLNWDRGNTGELFF. DNA of the CDR3: TGTGCCAGCAGTCCCCTTAACTGGGACAGGGGAAACACCGGGGAGCTGTTTTTT.

The chain links TRBV6-5 to TRBJ1-1; D not certain. The length of the CDR3 is 14 residues. Trimming removed 5 bases from V and 6 bases from J, with 16 bases in between. CDR1 and CDR2 (germline): MNHEY, SVGAGI. The CDR3 reads CASSERGLAAEAFF. CDR3 nucleotides: TGTGCCAGCAGTGAACGTGGTTTAGCGGCTGAAGCTTTCTTT.

The chain links TRBV29-1 to TRBJ2-4; a weak D match, TRBD2 (6 bases). The ends were cut back, 1 base at V and 3 bases at J, with 13 bases in the middle. CDR1 is SQVTM, CDR2 ANQGSEA, per germline. This CDR3 has 15 amino acids. CDR3 coding DNA: TGCAGCGTTGAAGTTATCGGGGGAGGCAAAAACATTCAGTACTTC. Translating it yields CSVEVIGGGKNIQYF.

The chain combines TRBV7-9 with TRBJ2-3; TRBD1 matches at 7 bases. V dropped 1 base and J dropped 3; count of bases not matched to a gene: 4. The CDR3 loop spans 15 amino acids. Germline V gene lookup returns CDR1 SEHNR and CDR2 FQNEAQ (reference sequence). The CDR3 DNA follows: TGTGCCAGCAGCTTAGGACAGGGCTGGACAGATACGCAGTATTTT. It is translated as CASSLGQGWTDTQYF.

This clone was recorded once. The chain employs TRBV19 and TRBJ1-6, with 7 bases matching TRBD1. Germline trimming cut 5 bases from V and 4 bases from J; bases unmatched to any gene: 5. Germline assignment: CDR1 LNHDA and CDR2 SQIVND (reference sequence). This CDR3 contains 15 residues. The CDR3, as DNA: TGTGCCAGTAGTTCGAGGGACAGTTATAATTCACCCCTCCACTTT. Protein: CASSSRDSYNSPLHF.

J is TRBJ2-3 and V is TRBV5-1; 12 bases are shared with TRBD2. V lost 5 bases to trimming and J lost 6 bases; unmatched junction nucleotides: 10. The germline CDR1 and CDR2 sequences are SGHRS and YFSETQ. The CDR3 runs 16 residues. CDR3 in amino acids: CASSWTSGVQGDTQYF. The CDR3 DNA is TGCGCCAGCAGTTGGACTAGCGGGGTCCAAGGGGATACGCAGTATTTT. Full variable domain (outside the CDR3, taken from reference TRBV5-1 and TRBJ2-3): KAGVTQTPRYLIKTRGQQVTLSCSPISGHRSVSWYQQTPGQGLQFLFEYFSETQRNKGNFPGRFSGRQFSNSRSEMNVSTLELGDSALYLCASSWTSGVQGDTQYFGPGTRLTVL.

As DNA, the CDR3 is TGTGCCAGCAGTTACCACCAAGGGGGCGGCTATGGCTACACCTTC. It codes for CASSYHQGGGYGYTF. The gene calls are TRBV6-5 and TRBJ1-2, with 7 bases aligning to TRBD1. V gave up 2 bases and J gave up 4 bases; unmatched junction bases: 7. Germline-derived CDR1 and CDR2 are MNHEY and SVGAGI. There are 15 residues in the CDR3.

This clone was counted once. J is TRBJ2-2 and V is TRBV5-4, with 7 bases that match TRBD1. Germline loops: CDR1 SGHNT, CDR2 YYREEE (reference sequence). There are 16 residues in the CDR3. The V segment lost 5 bases and the J segment 0 bases; nucleotides outside the gene matches: 7. The DNA for the CDR3 is TGTGCCAGCAGTTCTACCGGGACAGCGAACACCGGGGAGCTGTTTTTT. Protein product: CASSSTGTANTGELFF.

The chain links TRBV7-9 to TRBJ2-5; the match to TRBD1 covers 9 bases. Germline CDR1 reads SEHNR; CDR2 reads FQNEAQ (reference sequence). With V trimmed by 3 bases and J by 5 bases, 4 bases remained unmatched. This CDR3 is 14 amino acids long. The CDR3 DNA is TGTGCCAGCAGCTTTGGACAGGGGCAGGAGACCCAGTACTTC. Residues: CASSFGQGQETQYF. The whole variable domain, filled in from reference TRBV7-9 and TRBJ2-5, reads DTGVSQNPRHKITKRGQNVTFRCDPISEHNRLYWYRQTLGQGPEFLTYFQNEAQLEKSRLLSDRFSAERPKGSFSTLEIQRTEQGDSAMYLCASSFGQGQETQYFGPGTRLLVL.

The rearrangement joins TRBV7-9 to TRBJ2-5; tentatively, D is TRBD2 (5 bases). The CDR3 length is 13 residues. Per germline, CDR1 SEHNR and CDR2 FQNEAQ (reference sequence). V lost 5 bases and J lost 2, with 9 bases in between. The CDR3 sequence: CASSPEGQETQYF. Here the CDR3 DNA reads TGTGCCAGCAGCCCCGAGGGTCAAGAGACCCAGTACTTC.

The gene calls are TRBV27 and TRBJ1-5, with D unresolved. Trimming took 5 bases from V and 0 from J, leaving 5 bases between them. Germline CDR1 reads MNHEY; CDR2 reads SMNVEV (reference sequence). CDR3 length equals 13 residues. Here the CDR3 DNA reads TGTGCCAGCAGTCGAGCTAGCAATCAGCCCCAGCATTTT. As protein: CASSRASNQPQHF.

The J gene is TRBJ1-6, the V gene TRBV28; 11 nucleotides match TRBD1. The CDR3 length is 17 residues. The V and J ends lost 3 bases and 3 bases, in that order; junction bases with no gene match: 4. The germline gives CDR1 MDHEN, CDR2 SYDVKM. CDR3 DNA sequence: TGTGCCAGCAGTTTCTATGGGACAGGGGGCTATAATTCACCCCTCCACTTT. Translated: CASSFYGTGGYNSPLHF.

The rearrangement uses TRBV7-7 and TRBJ2-1; D is undetermined. V dropped 5 bases and J dropped 8 bases, with 19 bases sitting between them. Germline V gives CDR1 SSHAT, CDR2 FNYEAQ (reference sequence). The CDR3 covers 15 residues. CDR3 DNA sequence: TGTGCCAGCAGCCCCTCGCTAGGCACGAGCCATGAGCAGTTCTTC. Amino acid sequence: CASSPSLGTSHEQFF.

V usage is TRBV27 and J usage is TRBJ2-7, with TRBD2 matching 8 bases. V was clipped by 2 bases and J by 4 bases; unmatched bases: 4. The CDR3 has 14 amino acids. CDR1 is MNHEY and CDR2 is SMNVEV in the germline V gene (reference sequence). Here the CDR3 reads CASSLKGLVYEQYF. As DNA, the CDR3 is TGTGCCAGCAGTTTAAAGGGACTAGTTTACGAGCAGTACTTC.

CDR3 coding DNA: TGCGCCAGCAGCCAAGATCCTTTAACAGATCAGCCCCAGCATTTT. Protein sequence: CASSQDPLTDQPQHF. The chain uses TRBV4-1 and TRBJ1-5; no firm D call. Germline V lookup: CDR1 MGHRA, CDR2 YSYEKL. There are 15 residues in the CDR3. V was clipped by 0 bases and J by 5 bases, with 11 bases between them.

The chain is built from TRBV11-2 and TRBJ2-1, with D unclear. The V and J ends lost 4 bases and 8 bases respectively, with 18 bases between them. This CDR3 comprises 15 residues. Germline assignment: CDR1 SGHAT and CDR2 FQNNGV. The CDR3 DNA is TGTGCCAGCAGCTCAACCCCTTCCCCCCGCGATGAGCAGTTCTTC. It translates to CASSSTPSPRDEQFF.

The chain couples TRBV5-8 to TRBJ2-5, with TRBD2 as a possible D gene (6 bases). The end of the DNA is better explained by TRBJ2-7, so the J call may be wrong. This CDR3 contains 15 residues. Germline CDR1 is SGHTS and CDR2 is YDEGEE. CDR3 sequence reads: CASSLVGGTSYEQYF. CDR3 DNA sequence: TGTGCCAGCAGCTTGGTCGGAGGGACGTCCTACGAGCAGTACTTC.

The chain couples TRBV9 to TRBJ1-6; no reliable D call. Per germline, CDR1 SGDLS and CDR2 YYNGEE. The CDR3 is 15 residues long. V dropped 0 bases and J dropped 0 bases, with 4 bases sitting between them. In nucleotides, the CDR3 is TGTGCCAGCAGCGTAGGGAGCTCCTATAATTCACCCCTCCACTTT. It translates to CASSVGSSYNSPLHF.

The V and J genes are TRBV5-4 and TRBJ2-3; 9 bases match TRBD1. This CDR3 is built from 15 residues. The germline V gene has CDR1 SGHNT and CDR2 YYREEE (reference sequence). V was clipped by 0 bases and J by 1 base; unmatched bases: 0. The CDR3 protein is CASSLGTGGTDTQYF. The CDR3 region has the DNA TGTGCCAGCAGCTTGGGGACAGGGGGCACAGATACGCAGTATTTT.

In nucleotides, the CDR3 is TGTGCCAGCAGTTTAATAGGCAGGAGGAATCAGCCCCAGCATTTT. Translation: CASSLIGRRNQPQHF. The chain is built from TRBV28 and TRBJ1-5; D ambiguous. Per germline, CDR1 MDHEN and CDR2 SYDVKM. V was pared by 2 bases and J by 4 bases, with 12 bases between. The CDR3 runs to 15 residues.